Listed below are T cell receptor beta chains from one sample, sequenced in a study of T cells in Graves' hyperthyroidism and ophthalmopathy. TCRdb fed the multiplex PCR reads into MiXCR, producing one record per CDR3 protein. The sample has about 720,000 distinct CDR3 sequences, around 17% seen once. Specimen: blood. These receptors all stem from a man aged 18 to 29 with Graves' hyperthyroidism. Each CDR3 is given without its conserved first and last residue.

j_gene: TRBJ1-5
v_gene: TRBV29-1
CDR3aa: SFSTGGNQPQH

j_gene: TRBJ1-1
v_gene: TRBV11-2
CDR3aa: ASSWGARAF

j_gene: TRBJ2-7
v_gene: TRBV7-2
CDR3aa: ASSKDPPYEQY

j_gene: TRBJ1-3
v_gene: TRBV6-1
CDR3aa: ASATGVSGNTIY

j_gene: TRBJ1-5
v_gene: TRBV19
CDR3aa: ASSIEGTKFQPQH

j_gene: TRBJ2-5
v_gene: TRBV19
CDR3aa: ASRQGNGETQY

j_gene: TRBJ2-2
v_gene: TRBV4-2
CDR3aa: ASSQDLGLERGELF

j_gene: TRBJ2-3
v_gene: TRBV2
CDR3aa: ATRRDKTDTQY

j_gene: TRBJ2-7
v_gene: TRBV25-1
CDR3aa: ASSEPPHYEQY

j_gene: TRBJ2-7
v_gene: TRBV28
CDR3aa: ASSFNRGVVYEQY

j_gene: TRBJ2-7
v_gene: TRBV29-1
CDR3aa: SVEGTGTSYEQY

j_gene: TRBJ2-1
v_gene: TRBV12-3/TRBV12-4
CDR3aa: ASSLIPDRYNEQF

j_gene: TRBJ1-1
v_gene: TRBV10-3
CDR3aa: AISERGNTEAF

j_gene: TRBJ2-7
v_gene: TRBV29-1
CDR3aa: SVESGAYEQY

j_gene: TRBJ1-6
v_gene: TRBV20-1
CDR3aa: SARAPGQGALNSPLH

j_gene: TRBJ2-1
v_gene: TRBV7-9
CDR3aa: ASSPGTGKLYNEQF

j_gene: TRBJ2-5
v_gene: TRBV7-3
CDR3aa: ASSRRGGQETQY

j_gene: TRBJ2-7
v_gene: TRBV28
CDR3aa: VLNPRSSYEQY

j_gene: TRBJ2-1
v_gene: TRBV6-1
CDR3aa: ATGTHSSYNEQF

j_gene: TRBJ2-3
v_gene: TRBV6-2/TRBV6-3
CDR3aa: ASSDPPGQGQANTQY

j_gene: TRBJ2-3
v_gene: TRBV29-1
CDR3aa: SVGTGGADTQY

j_gene: TRBJ1-5
v_gene: TRBV12-3/TRBV12-4
CDR3aa: ASSLMVGASQH

j_gene: TRBJ2-2
v_gene: TRBV12-3/TRBV12-4
CDR3aa: ASRPTLTSGGTGELF

j_gene: TRBJ1-2
v_gene: TRBV11-3
CDR3aa: ASSLGGRGYT

j_gene: TRBJ2-1
v_gene: TRBV20-1
CDR3aa: SAPSISTEQF

j_gene: TRBJ2-2
v_gene: TRBV9
CDR3aa: ASSVGGSGTPNTGELF

j_gene: TRBJ2-3
v_gene: TRBV28
CDR3aa: ASSRLGQRITDTQY

j_gene: TRBJ1-1
v_gene: TRBV5-1
CDR3aa: ASSTGTGLNTEAF

j_gene: TRBJ2-3
v_gene: TRBV28
CDR3aa: ASLMNTVDAFDTQY

j_gene: TRBJ2-7
v_gene: TRBV5-1
CDR3aa: ASSTQGASYEQY

j_gene: TRBJ2-7
v_gene: TRBV3-1
CDR3aa: ASSPQILAGGVSYEQY

j_gene: TRBJ1-5
v_gene: TRBV18
CDR3aa: ASSGGQGGGNQPQH

j_gene: TRBJ2-7
v_gene: TRBV28
CDR3aa: ASSPNGGGIHEQY

j_gene: TRBJ2-1
v_gene: TRBV7-9
CDR3aa: ASSRVGTSGYNEQF

j_gene: TRBJ2-5
v_gene: TRBV5-6
CDR3aa: ASSEGTGMRETQY

j_gene: TRBJ1-2
v_gene: TRBV28
CDR3aa: ASTSLLYGYT

j_gene: TRBJ1-5
v_gene: TRBV6-5
CDR3aa: ASSYSSPGRNQPQH

j_gene: TRBJ2-7
v_gene: TRBV30
CDR3aa: AWSVGGWKY

j_gene: TRBJ2-1
v_gene: TRBV28
CDR3aa: ASSLRSGSYNEQF

j_gene: TRBJ2-1
v_gene: TRBV27
CDR3aa: ASSFQANNEQF

j_gene: TRBJ2-7
v_gene: TRBV6-1
CDR3aa: AAQTYEQY

j_gene: TRBJ1-6
v_gene: TRBV12-3/TRBV12-4
CDR3aa: ASSLAGAGGSPLH

j_gene: TRBJ1-5
v_gene: TRBV12-3/TRBV12-4
CDR3aa: ASAQGASNQPQH

j_gene: TRBJ2-5
v_gene: TRBV5-1
CDR3aa: ASSLGQELQETQY

j_gene: TRBJ2-1
v_gene: TRBV28
CDR3aa: ASTSTTSGGSYNEQF

j_gene: TRBJ2-5
v_gene: TRBV29-1
CDR3aa: SVDSVRMKTQY

j_gene: TRBJ2-2
v_gene: TRBV6-2/TRBV6-3
CDR3aa: ASNQGRYTGELF

j_gene: TRBJ2-2
v_gene: TRBV12-3/TRBV12-4
CDR3aa: ASSSTPSGELF

j_gene: TRBJ2-6
v_gene: TRBV27
CDR3aa: ASSRGNSVSGANVLT

j_gene: TRBJ2-3
v_gene: TRBV9
CDR3aa: ASSVRSGSPDTQY

j_gene: TRBJ2-5
v_gene: TRBV20-1
CDR3aa: SASSWRQETQY

j_gene: TRBJ1-2
v_gene: TRBV28
CDR3aa: ASSPRSRTALRSNYGYT

j_gene: TRBJ2-2
v_gene: TRBV6-1
CDR3aa: ASSWAFNTGVLF

j_gene: TRBJ2-1
v_gene: TRBV20-1
CDR3aa: SASRTSVNNEQF

j_gene: TRBJ2-7
v_gene: TRBV25-1
CDR3aa: ASSESRGGVQYEQY

j_gene: TRBJ2-3
v_gene: TRBV10-3
CDR3aa: AISDQTSKSDTQY